This TCR beta chain was found in a study of T cell repertoires in cytomegalovirus infection. Across the study: Matching HLA type, along with CMV infection, was indicated by public TCR beta signatures.

TCRdb independently ran MiXCR on the reads; one entry per CDR3 protein. Of roughly 500,000 distinct CDR3 sequences in the sample, around 35% were seen once. For this clonotype: Antigen specificity is unknown.

Germline CDR1 reads MNHEY; CDR2 reads SVGAGI. This CDR3 has 18 amino acids. The V end was cut by 0 bases, the J end by 1 base, with 19 bases between. The source was cultured PBMCs, collected from culture after CMV antigen stimulation. This sequence was found in a human donor in good health (CMV status not recorded). Some clones in this sample may be carry-over from other donors' samples. V gene TRBV6-5 combines with J gene TRBJ2-7; D remains unclear. DNA for the CDR3: TGTGCCAGCAGTTACTCGTGGCGGCACCCCAGGAAATCCTACGAGCAGTACTTC. Its translation: CASSYSWRHPRKSYEQYF.